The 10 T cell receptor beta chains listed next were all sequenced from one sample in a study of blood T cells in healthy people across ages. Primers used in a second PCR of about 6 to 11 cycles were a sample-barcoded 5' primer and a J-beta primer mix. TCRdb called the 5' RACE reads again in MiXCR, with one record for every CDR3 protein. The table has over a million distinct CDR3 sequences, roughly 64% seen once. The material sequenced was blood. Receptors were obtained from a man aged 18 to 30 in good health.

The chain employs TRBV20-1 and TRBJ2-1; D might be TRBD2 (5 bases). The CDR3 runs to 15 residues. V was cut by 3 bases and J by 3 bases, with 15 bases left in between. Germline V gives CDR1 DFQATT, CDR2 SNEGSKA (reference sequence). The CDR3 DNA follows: TGCAGTGCTAGGGAACGGGGTTTGTTCTACAATGAGCAGTTCTTC. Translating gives CSARERGLFYNEQFF.

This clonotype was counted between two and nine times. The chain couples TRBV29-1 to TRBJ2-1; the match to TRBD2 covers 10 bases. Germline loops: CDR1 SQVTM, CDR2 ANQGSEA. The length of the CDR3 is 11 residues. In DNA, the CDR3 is TGCAGAGCGGGAGGGTTTAATGAGCAGTTCTTC. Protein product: CRAGGFNEQFF.

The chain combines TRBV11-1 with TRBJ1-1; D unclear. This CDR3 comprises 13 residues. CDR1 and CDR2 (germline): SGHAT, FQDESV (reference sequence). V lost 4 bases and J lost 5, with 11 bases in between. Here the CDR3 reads CASSSPLYTEAFF. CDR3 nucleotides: TGTGCCAGCAGCTCCCCGCTATATACTGAAGCTTTCTTT.

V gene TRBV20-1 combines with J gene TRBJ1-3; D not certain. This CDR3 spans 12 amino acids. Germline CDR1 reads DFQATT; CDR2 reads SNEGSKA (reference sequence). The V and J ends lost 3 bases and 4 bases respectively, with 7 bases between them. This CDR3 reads CSASPIGNTIYF. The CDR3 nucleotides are TGCAGTGCTAGCCCAATAGGAAACACCATATATTTT.

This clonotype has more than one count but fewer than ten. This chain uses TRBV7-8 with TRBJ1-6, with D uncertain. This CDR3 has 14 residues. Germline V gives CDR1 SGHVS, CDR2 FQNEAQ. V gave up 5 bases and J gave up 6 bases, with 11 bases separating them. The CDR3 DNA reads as TGTGCCAGCAGCCCCTGGATCCCTAATTCACCCCTCCACTTT. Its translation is CASSPWIPNSPLHF.

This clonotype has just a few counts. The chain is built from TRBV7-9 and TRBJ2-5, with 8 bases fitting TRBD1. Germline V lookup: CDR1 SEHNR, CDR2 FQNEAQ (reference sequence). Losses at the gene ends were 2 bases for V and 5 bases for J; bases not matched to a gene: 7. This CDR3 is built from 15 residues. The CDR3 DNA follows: TGTGCCAGCAGCTTATGGGGACAGGTTAAGGAGACCCAGTACTTC. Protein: CASSLWGQVKETQYF.

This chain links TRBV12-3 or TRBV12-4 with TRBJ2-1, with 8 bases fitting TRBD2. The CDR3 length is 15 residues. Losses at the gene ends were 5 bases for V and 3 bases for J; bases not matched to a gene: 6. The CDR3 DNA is TGTGCCAGCAGTCACACGGGGGGGAACTACAATGAGCAGTTCTTC. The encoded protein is CASSHTGGNYNEQFF.

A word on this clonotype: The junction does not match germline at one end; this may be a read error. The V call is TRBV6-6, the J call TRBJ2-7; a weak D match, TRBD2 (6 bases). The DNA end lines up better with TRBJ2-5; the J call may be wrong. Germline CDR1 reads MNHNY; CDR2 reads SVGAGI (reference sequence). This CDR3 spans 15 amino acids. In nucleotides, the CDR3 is TGTGCCAGCAGTTACGGGAGGTTTGCGCAAGGGACCCAGTACTTC. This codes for CASSYGRFAQGTQYF.

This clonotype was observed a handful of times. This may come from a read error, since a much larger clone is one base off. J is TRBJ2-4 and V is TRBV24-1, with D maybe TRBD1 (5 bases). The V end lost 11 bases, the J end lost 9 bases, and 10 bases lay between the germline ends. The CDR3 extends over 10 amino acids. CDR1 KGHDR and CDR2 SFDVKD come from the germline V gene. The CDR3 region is CAMRQSIQYF. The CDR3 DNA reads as TGTGCCATGCGACAGAGCATTCAGTACTTC.

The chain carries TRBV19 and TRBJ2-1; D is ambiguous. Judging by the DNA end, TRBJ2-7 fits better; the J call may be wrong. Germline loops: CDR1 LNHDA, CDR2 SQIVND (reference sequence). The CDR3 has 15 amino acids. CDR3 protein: CASNYGQAGYNEQYF. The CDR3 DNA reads TGTGCCAGTAATTACGGTCAGGCAGGTTACAATGAGCAGTACTTC.